The 25 T cell receptor beta chains in this list originate from one sample, sequenced in a study of human T cells and chemical hapten exposure (dated by TCRdb to about 2021). The time point label corresponds to: pre-sensitization, week 0. The sample's treatment or condition label, in plain terms: therapeutic diphenylcyclopropenone sensitization with weekly scalp DPC. To prepare the library, RACE was applied. Sequencer: NextSeq 500. TCRdb handled the public reads itself, with Q25 trimming in fastp and clone calling in MiXCR, and kept productive beta chains. When rows share a CDR3 protein, they turn into one entry using the most common DNA and genes. This sample has 200,000 to 300,000 distinct CDR3 sequences in its table, and approximately 8.6% of those were observed once. Clones ranked in the top ten supply about 2.1% of the sample. The specimen comprised whole blood, sampled in connection with sensitization to the hapten diphenylcyclopropenone (DPC). The origin of the receptors is a woman between 40 and 50 years old with alopecia areata. Some clones in this sample may be carry-over from other donors' samples.

This clonotype was seen more than once but under ten times. CDR3 DNA sequence: TGCGCCAGCAGCTTTGCCCCAGGGGGGGCCAATGAGCAGTTCTTC. As protein: CASSFAPGGANEQFF. The chain combines TRBV5-1 with TRBJ2-1; D is tentatively TRBD1 or TRBD2 (7 bases each). Germline V gene lookup returns CDR1 SGHRS and CDR2 YFSETQ. CDR3 size: 15 residues. V lost 2 bases, J lost 6 bases, and 15 bases lay in between.

This sequence joins TRBV30 and TRBJ2-2; TRBD2 might be the D (7 bases). Germline CDR1 and CDR2: GTSNPN and SVGIG (reference sequence). This CDR3 is 14 amino acids long. Trimming pared 8 bases from V and 2 bases from J, leaving 15 bases between. The CDR3 reads CARDGGLNTGELFF. In nucleotides, the CDR3 is TGTGCCCGGGACGGGGGGCTCAACACCGGGGAGCTGTTTTTT.

This clonotype was picked up a small number of times. The chain has TRBV29-1 and TRBJ2-1; TRBD2 is a possible D gene (6 bases). The germline V and J ends were trimmed by 3 bases and 7 bases, with 19 bases remaining between them. The CDR3 is made up of 15 amino acids. CDR1 is SQVTM, CDR2 ANQGSEA, per germline. Here the CDR3 reads CSVEGGPPTGNEQFF. In DNA form, the CDR3 reads TGCAGCGTTGAGGGGGGACCCCCAACCGGAAATGAGCAGTTCTTC.

V usage is TRBV6-6 and J usage is TRBJ2-7; 9 positions match TRBD2. The CDR3 runs to 14 residues. The ends lost 7 bases at V and 2 bases at J; junction bases unmatched: 6. The germline V gene encodes CDR1 MNHNY and CDR2 SVGAGI (reference sequence). DNA of the CDR3: TGTGCCAGCACCCAGACTAGCGGTCCCTACGAGCAGTACTTC. Translation gives CASTQTSGPYEQYF.

The rearrangement uses TRBV20-1 and TRBJ2-2, with TRBD2 as a possible D gene (5 bases). In germline, CDR1 is DFQATT, CDR2 SNEGSKA (reference sequence). Trimming pared 3 bases from V and 6 bases from J, leaving 11 bases between. CDR3 length equals 13 residues. CDR3 DNA: TGCAGTGCTAGTTGGGCGGGCGCCGGGGAGCTGTTTTTT. Residues: CSASWAGAGELFF.

This chain connects TRBV4-3 to TRBJ1-1; D not resolved. Germline V gene lookup returns CDR1 LGHNA and CDR2 YSLEER. Between the trimmed V and J ends, which lost 0 bases and 6 bases, there was a span of 8 bases. The length of the CDR3 is 13 residues. The CDR3 loop reads CASSQDGGAEAFF. The DNA of the CDR3 is TGCGCCAGCAGCCAAGATGGAGGAGCTGAAGCTTTCTTT.

The chain carries TRBV12-3 or TRBV12-4 and TRBJ2-6; 7 bases match TRBD1. The CDR3 runs to 15 residues. V was pared by 8 bases and J by 1 base, with 5 bases of the junction left unmatched. The CDR3 DNA follows: TGTGCCAGCGTTCCAGGGGGTTCTGGGGCCAACGTCCTGACTTTC. It codes for CASVPGGSGANVLTF.

This clonotype was picked up many times. This sequence joins TRBV5-1 and TRBJ2-3; D is uncertain. V was clipped by 3 bases and J by 6 bases, with 11 bases between them. Germline V gene sequence: CDR1 SGHRS, CDR2 YFSETQ. The CDR3 extends over 13 amino acids. Here the CDR3 reads CASSSETRDTQYF. The DNA of the CDR3 is TGCGCCAGCAGCTCCGAGACAAGGGATACGCAGTATTTT.

The chain carries TRBV13 and TRBJ1-4; TRBD1 aligns across 12 bases. The germline V gene has CDR1 PRHDT and CDR2 FYEKMQ (reference sequence). With 0 bases clipped from V and 8 bases from J, the junction kept 4 bases outside the gene matches. This CDR3 contains 16 residues. The CDR3 here is CASSLGSGTGGEKLFF. The CDR3 nucleotides read TGTGCCAGCAGCTTAGGGTCCGGGACAGGGGGCGAAAAACTGTTTTTT.

This clonotype occurred a few times. The V and J genes are TRBV12-3 or TRBV12-4 and TRBJ1-1; no clear D. The V end was cut by 6 bases, the J end by 0 bases, with 11 bases between. This CDR3 is built from 14 residues. The CDR3 reads CASRASSVNTEAFF. As DNA, the CDR3 is TGTGCCAGCAGAGCCAGCTCAGTGAACACTGAAGCTTTCTTT.

Only a few counts were recorded for this clonotype. This chain uses TRBV3-1 with TRBJ1-1; D ambiguous. Germline-derived CDR1 and CDR2 are LGHDT and YNNKEL (reference sequence). The V and J ends lost 0 bases and 1 base respectively, with 9 bases between them. The CDR3 runs 15 residues. The CDR3 nucleotides read TGTGCCAGCAGCCAAGATGCGGGCAGGAACACTGAAGCTTTCTTT. This codes for CASSQDAGRNTEAFF. The variable domain in full, with the rest retrieved from reference TRBV3-1 and TRBJ1-1, is DTAVSQTPKYLVTQMGNDKSIKCEQNLGHDTMYWYKQDSKKFLKIMFSYNNKELIINETVPNRFSPKSPDKAHLNLHINSLELGDSAVYFCASSQDAGRNTEAFFGQGTRLTVV.

CDR3 coding DNA: TGTGCCACCACCTCCTCTGGGGCCAACGTCCTGACTTTC. Protein: CATTSSGANVLTF. This chain uses TRBV6-2 or TRBV6-3 with TRBJ2-6; D is unclear. V was shortened by 10 bases and J by 0 bases, with 7 bases between the two germline ends. The CDR3 consists of 13 residues. The V gene's germline CDR1 is MNHEY and CDR2 SVGEGT.

This clonotype was seen repeatedly, ten times or more. The chain carries TRBV5-1 and TRBJ2-3, with D unresolved. Trimming stripped 6 bases from V and 0 bases from J, with 8 bases between. CDR1 is SGHRS and CDR2 is YFSETQ in the germline V gene. The CDR3 consists of 13 residues. DNA for the CDR3: TGCGCCAGCACGACCTATAGCACAGATACGCAGTATTTT. Its translation is CASTTYSTDTQYF.

The rearrangement uses TRBV7-2 and TRBJ1-5; D is possibly TRBD1 (5 bases). The CDR3 contains 15 residues. CDR1 is SGHTA and CDR2 is FQGNSA in the germline V gene. The ends were cut back, 5 bases at V and 2 bases at J, with 13 bases in the middle. CDR3: CASSPTGGGNQPQHF. The CDR3 coding sequence is TGTGCCAGCAGCCCTACTGGGGGGGGCAATCAGCCCCAGCATTTT.

Only a few counts were recorded for this clonotype. The J gene is TRBJ2-7, the V gene TRBV30; no reliable D call. The CDR3 totals 11 residues. The germline V and J ends were trimmed by 5 bases and 0 bases, with 5 bases remaining between them. Germline loops: CDR1 GTSNPN, CDR2 SVGIG (reference sequence). As DNA, the CDR3 is TGTGCCTGGTCCAGCTCCTACGAGCAGTACTTC. Its translation: CAWSSSYEQYF.

This chain connects TRBV3-1 to TRBJ2-2, with a tentative D call TRBD2 (6 bases). In germline, CDR1 is LGHDT, CDR2 YNNKEL (reference sequence). V dropped 1 base and J dropped 13 bases, with 10 bases sitting between them. The CDR3 contains 12 residues. Written as DNA, the CDR3 is TGTGCCAGCAGCCAAGTATCAGCGGGGCTGTTTTTT. Its translation: CASSQVSAGLFF.

This clonotype was counted at least ten times. The rearrangement joins TRBV28 to TRBJ2-7; TRBD2 matches 11 bases. V gave up 6 bases and J gave up 0 bases; unmatched junction bases: 4. This CDR3 has 15 residues. In germline, CDR1 is MDHEN, CDR2 SYDVKM. CDR3 sequence (DNA): TGTGCCAGCAGCGCGACTAGCGGGATCTCCTACGAGCAGTACTTC. Translation gives CASSATSGISYEQYF.

This clonotype was observed a handful of times. The V call is TRBV4-1, the J call TRBJ1-6, with D unclear. This CDR3 is 15 amino acids long. V was clipped by 5 bases and J by 5 bases, with 13 bases between them. The V gene's germline CDR1 is MGHRA and CDR2 YSYEKL. The CDR3 is CASSTREGNNSPLHF. CDR3 bases: TGCGCCAGCAGCACGCGGGAGGGAAATAATTCACCCCTCCACTTT.

The chain couples TRBV7-2 to TRBJ2-3, with a weak D call TRBD2 (7 bases). V shed 1 base and J shed 6 bases, with 11 bases lying between them. This CDR3 has 14 residues. Germline V CDR1 and CDR2: SGHTA, FQGNSA. CDR3 region: CASSLVTGGDTQYF. CDR3 nucleotide sequence: TGTGCCAGCAGCTTAGTCACGGGGGGCGATACGCAGTATTTT. Complete variable domain (other parts from reference TRBV7-2 and TRBJ2-3): GAGVSQSPSNKVTEKGKDVELRCDPISGHTALYWYRQSLGQGLEFLIYFQGNSAPDKSGLPSDRFSAERTGGSVSTLTIQRTQQEDSAVYLCASSLVTGGDTQYFGPGTRLTVL.

The chain carries TRBV20-1 and TRBJ1-3; D call uncertain. The CDR3 is 12 amino acids. Per the germline V gene, CDR1 is DFQATT and CDR2 is SNEGSKA (reference sequence). The V and J ends lost 3 bases and 0 bases respectively, with 3 bases between them. For the CDR3, the DNA is TGCAGTGCTAGGGGCTCTGGAAACACCATATATTTT. This encodes CSARGSGNTIYF.

This clonotype was found many times. This chain uses TRBV21-1 with TRBJ1-4; TRBD1 was called by the table and not checked on the DNA. TRBV21-1 has pseudogene status. The CDR3 sequence is 17 residues long. For the CDR3, the DNA is TGTGCCAGCACCAGGACAGGGCCAACCGTTGTGAGTGAAAAACTGTTTTTT. The encoded protein is CASTRTGPTVVSEKLFF.

The chain recombines TRBV2 with TRBJ2-7; D unclear. Trimming removed 7 bases at V and 5 bases at J, with 12 bases between. This CDR3 comprises 12 residues. The germline gives CDR1 SNHLY, CDR2 FYNNEI. The CDR3 protein is CASKGFEDEQYF. In DNA, the CDR3 is TGTGCCAGCAAAGGGTTCGAAGACGAGCAGTACTTC.

V usage is TRBV6-5 and J usage is TRBJ2-7; tentative D call: TRBD1 (7 bases). The germline V gene has CDR1 MNHEY and CDR2 SVGAGI. Trimming pared 2 bases from V and 5 bases from J, leaving 13 bases between. This CDR3 contains 14 residues. CDR3 in amino acids: CASSYRGGGDEQYF. CDR3 coding DNA: TGTGCCAGCAGTTACCGAGGGGGCGGGGACGAGCAGTACTTC.

This rearrangement joins TRBV28 to TRBJ1-2, with 7 bases that match TRBD1. Germline values: CDR1 MDHEN, CDR2 SYDVKM. V lost 2 bases and J lost 7; bases outside the gene matches: 7. The CDR3 has 14 residues. The CDR3, as DNA: TGTGCCAGCAGTTTAAGCGTGACAGGGCTTGGCTACACCTTC. Amino acids: CASSLSVTGLGYTF.

CDR3 sequence (DNA): TGTGCCAGCAGTTTAATCGGCCAGTCCCCCTACGAGCAGTACTTC. The encoded protein is CASSLIGQSPYEQYF. The chain has TRBV27 and TRBJ2-7; D is undetermined. CDR1 is MNHEY, CDR2 SMNVEV, per germline (reference sequence). The germline V and J ends were trimmed by 2 bases and 2 bases, with 13 bases remaining between them. This CDR3 contains 15 residues.